The 30 T cell receptor beta chains below were found in one sample sequenced in a study of T cell changes during pregnancy in multiple sclerosis. TCRdb's copy holds only in-frame clones and misses some; the assay was immunoSEQ multiplex PCR. The sample records tens of thousands of clones, roughly 88% being singletons. The sequenced sample was peripheral blood, obtained after pregnancy. Receptors were obtained from a female donor in good health, enrolled as a control in a pregnancy study.

This clone has only one observation. The chain links TRBV11-2 to TRBJ1-3; D gene uncertain. The CDR3 contains 13 residues. Germline CDR1 SGHAT, CDR2 FQNNGV. Between the trimmed V and J ends, which lost 2 bases and 6 bases, there was a span of 8 bases. CDR3 amino acids: CASSLMSENTIYF. Written as DNA, the CDR3 is TGTGCCAGCAGCTTAATGAGCGAAAACACCATATATTTT.

CDR3 protein: CSVEKTGIEAFF. The DNA of the CDR3 is TGCAGCGTAGAAAAGACAGGGATCGAAGCTTTCTTT. This chain connects TRBV29-1 to TRBJ1-1; 7 bases fit TRBD1. Unmatched junction bases numbered 9, after V lost 6 bases and J lost 8 bases. The V gene's germline CDR1 is SQVTM and CDR2 ANQGSEA. CDR3 length: 12 amino acids.

The CDR3 bases are TGCGCCAGCAGCTCGGGACAGACCGAGACCCAGTACTTC. The encoded protein is CASSSGQTETQYF. The chain is built from TRBV5-1 and TRBJ2-5; 7 nucleotides line up with TRBD1. V trimming: 3 bases; J trimming: 5 bases; junction bases outside the gene matches: 4. CDR1 is SGHRS, CDR2 YFSETQ, per germline. The CDR3 has 13 residues.

CDR3 nucleotides: TGTGCCAGCAGCTTGGACAGGGCGGGCGGGGAGACCCAGTACTTC. This sequence encodes CASSLDRAGGETQYF. This chain connects TRBV11-3 to TRBJ2-5; 8 bases match TRBD1. This CDR3 region has 15 residues. Germline V lookup: CDR1 SGHNT, CDR2 YENEEA. V dropped 3 bases and J dropped 5; count of bases not matched to a gene: 8.

This clone showed up just a few times. The rearrangement links TRBV7-6 to TRBJ1-5, with no clear D. V lost 0 bases and J lost 6, with 15 bases in between. This CDR3 region has 16 residues. The germline CDR1 and CDR2 sequences are SGHVS and FNYEAQ. Written as DNA, the CDR3 is TGTGCCAGCAGCTTAGCCGCCAGAACCGACACTCAGCCCCAGCATTTT. Translated, it gives CASSLAARTDTQPQHF.

The J gene is TRBJ2-4, the V gene TRBV30; 9 bases are shared with TRBD2. V was clipped by 5 bases and J by 8 bases; unmatched bases: 13. The germline CDR1 and CDR2 sequences are GTSNPN and SVGIG (reference sequence). The CDR3 is made up of 15 amino acids. Here the CDR3 reads CAWRAGGRELDIQYF. CDR3 nucleotide sequence: TGTGCCTGGCGAGCGGGAGGCAGGGAGTTGGACATTCAGTACTTC. Using reference TRBV30 and TRBJ2-4 for the parts outside the CDR3, the full variable domain is SQTIHQWPATLVQPVGSPLSLECTVEGTSNPNLYWYRQAAGRGLQLLFYSVGIGQISSEVPQNLSASRPQDRQFILSSKKLLLSDSGFYLCAWRAGGRELDIQYFGAGTRLSVL.

V usage is TRBV11-1 and J usage is TRBJ2-1; weak D call: TRBD1 (5 bases). Germline loops: CDR1 SGHAT, CDR2 FQDESV (reference sequence). V gave up 5 bases and J gave up 4 bases, with 12 bases separating them. The CDR3 length is 14 residues. The CDR3 region is CASSTQETYNEQFF. In nucleotides, the CDR3 is TGTGCCAGCAGCACACAGGAAACATACAATGAGCAGTTCTTC.

The rearrangement uses TRBV18 and TRBJ2-7; a weak D match, TRBD2 (6 bases). CDR3 length equals 15 residues. From germline, CDR1 is KGHSH and CDR2 LQKENI. The V and J ends lost 0 bases and 2 bases respectively, with 11 bases between them. The CDR3 nucleotides read TGTGCCAGCTCACCACCGTCCGGGAGCACCTACGAGCAGTACTTC. Translation: CASSPPSGSTYEQYF. Full variable domain (missing parts from reference TRBV18 and TRBJ2-7): NAGVMQNPRHLVRRRGQEARLRCSPMKGHSHVYWYRQLPEEGLKFMVYLQKENIIDESGMPKERFSAEFPKEGPSILRIQQVVRGDSAAYFCASSPPSGSTYEQYFGPGTRLTVT.

The chain is built from TRBV18 and TRBJ2-3, with TRBD2 matching 14 bases. The CDR3 consists of 17 residues. V was clipped by 5 bases and J by 5 bases; unmatched bases: 9. CDR1 is KGHSH, CDR2 LQKENI, per germline. The CDR3 loop reads CASSSKTSGGAGDTQYF. The CDR3 DNA is TGTGCCAGCTCATCTAAGACTAGCGGGGGGGCTGGAGATACGCAGTATTTT.

The genes are TRBV30 and TRBJ1-4, with D possibly TRBD1 on 5 matching bases. The CDR3 spans 13 residues. Germline CDR1 is GTSNPN and CDR2 is SVGIG (reference sequence). Trimming stripped 3 bases from V and 4 bases from J, with 9 bases between. DNA of the CDR3: TGTGCCTGGAGCGCAGGGCTTAATGAAAAACTGTTTTTT. Its translation: CAWSAGLNEKLFF.

The chain recombines TRBV5-1 with TRBJ1-4; D possibly corresponds to TRBD1 (5 bases). Germline V gene lookup returns CDR1 SGHRS and CDR2 YFSETQ. Trimming removed 2 bases at V and 3 bases at J, with 14 bases between. This CDR3 has 16 residues. The CDR3: CASSFPPGGANEKLFF. Written as DNA, the CDR3 is TGCGCCAGCAGCTTCCCCCCGGGGGGAGCTAATGAAAAACTGTTTTTT.

This clone was recorded once. The chain has TRBV18 and TRBJ1-1, with TRBD1 as a possible D gene (6 bases). The CDR3 covers 11 residues. CDR1 and CDR2 (germline): KGHSH, LQKENI. V was trimmed by 6 bases and J by 5 bases, leaving 7 bases between them. CDR3 bases: TGTGCCAGCTCCCAGGGGACTGAAGCTTTCTTT. Amino acids: CASSQGTEAFF.

The V gene is TRBV28, the J gene TRBJ1-5; D call uncertain. The CDR3 spans 13 residues. Germline-derived CDR1 and CDR2 are MDHEN and SYDVKM. V was clipped by 7 bases and J by 7 bases, with 14 bases between them. CDR3 coding DNA: TGTGCCAGCATCTCGGGAAAACACCAGCCCCAGCATTTT. This translates into CASISGKHQPQHF. Looking up the rest from reference TRBV28 and TRBJ1-5 gives the full variable domain: DVKVTQSSRYLVKRTGEKVFLECVQDMDHENMFWYRQDPGLGLRLIYFSYDVKMKEKGDIPEGYSVSREKKERFSLILESASTNQTSMYLCASISGKHQPQHFGDGTRLSIL.

Here the CDR3 DNA reads TGTGCCAGCAGCCCAAGGGTCGGGGACAAGACCTACGAGCAGTACTTC. Protein product: CASSPRVGDKTYEQYF. This sequence joins TRBV7-9 and TRBJ2-7; D might be TRBD1 (6 bases). This CDR3 is built from 16 residues. V was cut by 5 bases and J by 2 bases, with 19 bases left in between. The germline gives CDR1 SEHNR, CDR2 FQNEAQ (reference sequence). Using reference TRBV7-9 and TRBJ2-7 for the parts outside the CDR3, the full variable domain is DTGVSQNPRHKITKRGQNVTFRCDPISEHNRLYWYRQTLGQGPEFLTYFQNEAQLEKSRLLSDRFSAERPKGSFSTLEIQRTEQGDSAMYLCASSPRVGDKTYEQYFGPGTRLTVT.

The rearrangement joins TRBV15 to TRBJ2-1; TRBD1 agrees at 12 bases. The CDR3 extends over 17 amino acids. V was pared by 4 bases and J by 7 bases, with 11 bases of the junction left unmatched. Germline CDR1 LNHNV, CDR2 YYDKDF (reference sequence). Written as DNA, the CDR3 is TGTGCCACCAGCACACCTACCGGGACAGGGGGCTGGAATGAGCAGTTCTTC. Translation: CATSTPTGTGGWNEQFF. Looking up the rest from reference TRBV15 and TRBJ2-1 gives the full variable domain: DAMVIQNPRYQVTQFGKPVTLSCSQTLNHNVMYWYQQKSSQAPKLLFHYYDKDFNNEADTPDNFQSRRPNTSFCFLDIRSPGLGDTAMYLCATSTPTGTGGWNEQFFGPGTRLTVL.

The V and J genes are TRBV6-5 and TRBJ2-7, with a tentative D call TRBD2 (5 bases). The CDR3 extends over 13 amino acids. V was trimmed by 5 bases and J by 4 bases, leaving 12 bases between them. CDR1 is MNHEY, CDR2 SVGAGI, per germline. The CDR3 nucleotides are TGTGCCAGCAGTGCGGGTTTCTTATACGAGCAGTACTTC. Protein product: CASSAGFLYEQYF.

This chain links TRBV10-3 with TRBJ2-7, with a weak D call TRBD1 (5 bases). The germline V gene encodes CDR1 ENHRY and CDR2 SYGVKD. The V and J ends lost 4 bases and 3 bases respectively, with 13 bases between them. The CDR3 contains 14 residues. This CDR3 reads CAISGGTGDYEQYF. The CDR3 DNA reads TGTGCCATCAGTGGAGGAACAGGTGACTACGAGCAGTACTTC.

The chain joins TRBV30 to TRBJ2-3; maybe TRBD2 (5 bases). Trimming removed 8 bases from V and 3 bases from J, with 18 bases in between. CDR1 is GTSNPN and CDR2 is SVGIG in the germline V gene (reference sequence). CDR3 size: 14 residues. CDR3 sequence reads: CARGGPTRTDTQYF. CDR3 nucleotide sequence: TGTGCCAGAGGAGGCCCCACCCGTACAGATACGCAGTATTTT.

This clone was seen a single time. This chain connects TRBV2 to TRBJ2-7; TRBD1 matches 8 bases. Per the germline V gene, CDR1 is SNHLY and CDR2 is FYNNEI. V lost 7 bases and J lost 4; bases outside the gene matches: 9. CDR3 length equals 14 residues. CDR3 DNA sequence: TGTGCCAGCACGCGGGACAGGTCCTTATACGAGCAGTACTTC. It specifies CASTRDRSLYEQYF.

The chain couples TRBV10-3 to TRBJ2-7, with D possibly TRBD2 on 5 matching bases. V lost 7 bases to trimming and J lost 3 bases, with 19 bases between them. The CDR3 runs to 15 residues. CDR1 is ENHRY and CDR2 is SYGVKD in the germline V gene. The CDR3 nucleotides read TGTGCCATCAATGCCCGGGGTGCCCCCATCTACGAGCAGTACTTC. Translating it yields CAINARGAPIYEQYF.

V is TRBV5-1 and J is TRBJ2-2; D possibly corresponds to TRBD1 (6 bases). Deletions cut 0 bases from V and 6 bases from J, with 18 bases between. There are 17 residues in the CDR3. The germline gives CDR1 SGHRS, CDR2 YFSETQ. As DNA, the CDR3 is TGCGCCAGCAGCTTGGATCTGGCAGGGGATAAGGCCGGGGAGCTGTTTTTT. Amino acid sequence: CASSLDLAGDKAGELFF.

The chain uses TRBV6-1 and TRBJ1-5; 9 bases match TRBD1. V trimming: 7 bases; J trimming: 6 bases; junction bases outside the gene matches: 10. Per germline, CDR1 MNHNS and CDR2 SASEGT. The length of the CDR3 is 15 residues. DNA of the CDR3: TGTGCCAGCAAAACCGGGACAGGGTTTCGTCAGCCCCAGCATTTT. This codes for CASKTGTGFRQPQHF.

The rearrangement links TRBV6-5 to TRBJ1-2; possibly TRBD1 for D (6 bases). The germline V gene has CDR1 MNHEY and CDR2 SVGAGI. Trimming removed 5 bases at V and 4 bases at J, with 17 bases between. This CDR3 contains 15 residues. The CDR3 nucleotides read TGTGCCAGCAGTCCGACAGGATTTAGTGGCTATGGCTACACCTTC. It yields the protein CASSPTGFSGYGYTF.

The J gene is TRBJ1-1, the V gene TRBV5-4; D is possibly TRBD1 (5 bases). Trimming cost V 0 bases and J 5 bases, with 14 bases left between them. Germline V gene data show CDR1 as SGHNT and CDR2 as YYREEE (reference sequence). The CDR3 extends over 15 amino acids. The CDR3 spells CASSLEVGARTEAFF. CDR3 DNA: TGTGCCAGCAGCTTGGAAGTAGGGGCCAGAACTGAAGCTTTCTTT.

The chain uses TRBV11-3 and TRBJ2-1, with D possibly being TRBD2 (5 bases). CDR3 length: 15 residues. Germline V CDR1 and CDR2: SGHNT, YENEEA. V lost 0 bases, J lost 2 bases, and 8 bases lay in between. This CDR3 reads CASSLDSGTYNEQFF. The CDR3 DNA is TGTGCCAGCAGCTTAGATTCGGGAACCTACAATGAGCAGTTCTTC. Drawing the rest from reference TRBV11-3 and TRBJ2-1, the complete variable domain is EAGVVQSPRYKIIEKKQPVAFWCNPISGHNTLYWYLQNLGQGPELLIRYENEEAVDDSQLPKDRFSAERLKGVDSTLKIQPAELGDSAVYLCASSLDSGTYNEQFFGPGTRLTVL.

This chain links TRBV7-2 with TRBJ2-5; 13 bases agree with TRBD2. This CDR3 spans 18 amino acids. The junction had 10 bases not matched to a gene; V was cut back by 5 bases and J by 1 base. Germline V gene lookup returns CDR1 SGHTA and CDR2 FQGNSA. The CDR3 spells CASSLSLTSGRGQETQYF. CDR3 nucleotides: TGTGCCAGCAGCCTATCCCTTACTAGCGGGAGGGGCCAAGAGACCCAGTACTTC.

The rearrangement uses TRBV6-6 and TRBJ2-1; 9 bases are a match to TRBD2. Per germline, CDR1 MNHNY and CDR2 SVGAGI (reference sequence). The CDR3 is made up of 15 amino acids. After removal of 4 bases from V and 8 bases from J, the junction contained 9 bases not matched to a gene. The CDR3 reads CASSSGGGAVDEQFF. The CDR3 DNA reads as TGTGCCAGCAGTTCTGGCGGGGGGGCCGTAGATGAGCAGTTCTTC.

The chain combines TRBV5-6 with TRBJ1-6; D might be TRBD1 (5 bases). Germline V gives CDR1 SGHDT, CDR2 YYEEEE. V lost 1 base to trimming and J lost 10 bases, with 15 bases between them. The CDR3 is 15 amino acids. CDR3: CASSLFWGGGSPLHF. The DNA for the CDR3 is TGTGCCAGCAGCTTGTTTTGGGGCGGGGGGTCACCCCTCCACTTT.

The CDR3 sequence is CASLPGHPYEQYF. CDR3 in DNA: TGTGCCAGCTTACCGGGACATCCCTACGAGCAGTACTTC. The gene calls are TRBV21-1 and TRBJ2-7; the table's D call of TRBD1 was not tested on the DNA. TRBV21-1 corresponds to a pseudogene. This CDR3 region has 13 residues.

V is TRBV30 and J is TRBJ2-1, with TRBD2 matching 8 bases. Germline CDR1 and CDR2: GTSNPN and SVGIG (reference sequence). The CDR3 contains 14 residues. The junction had 6 bases not matched to a gene; V was cut back by 3 bases and J by 5 bases. In nucleotides, the CDR3 is TGTGCCTGGAGACGGGGGGGGCTCGACAATGAGCAGTTCTTC. Amino acid sequence: CAWRRGGLDNEQFF. Supplemented by reference TRBV30 and TRBJ2-1, the full variable domain reads SQTIHQWPATLVQPVGSPLSLECTVEGTSNPNLYWYRQAAGRGLQLLFYSVGIGQISSEVPQNLSASRPQDRQFILSSKKLLLSDSGFYLCAWRRGGLDNEQFFGPGTRLTVL.